What follows is one T cell receptor beta chain and its context. The antigen remains undetermined. The data were taken from a study of cytomegalovirus exposure and HLA in healthy donors. Turning to the study itself: Early released data comprised about 85 million unique TCRs from HLA-typed donors.

A multiplex PCR was run with 60 Vbeta primers and 13 Jbeta primers. This table comes from immunoSEQ multiplex PCR, and its TCRdb copy is limited to in-frame clones, with some not included. The repertoire table contains about 150,000 clones. Study-wide findings and caveats: In an earlier analysis, in some 600 donors, most V segments appeared productive either ~90% or ~30% of the time.

The V end lost 1 base, the J end lost 4 bases, and 14 bases lay between the germline ends. Germline CDR1 and CDR2: SGHTA and FQGNSA. This CDR3 is built from 16 residues. Sequencing input: PBMCs. This clonotype was sampled from a woman aged 45-60 years in good health and CMV-seronegative. The V gene is TRBV7-2, the J gene TRBJ1-5, with D possibly being TRBD1 (5 bases). This CDR3 reads CASSLGGLMPNQPQHF. The CDR3 DNA sequence: TGTGCCAGCAGCTTAGGGGGCCTTATGCCAAATCAGCCCCAGCATTTT.